These 19 T cell receptor beta chains share one sample of origin, sequenced in a study of CD8 T cells in Susac syndrome (dated by TCRdb to the late 2010s). The library was prepared using the immunoSEQ multiplex PCR assay. RNA was extracted using the RNeasy kit, and roughly 0.45 to 1 microgram was reverse transcribed with random hexamers. TCRdb trimmed public reads at Q25 via fastp, called clones via MiXCR and kept in-frame beta chains. Rows are combined by CDR3 protein, so each entry shows the most common genes and DNA. The sample table lists 130,000 or so distinct CDR3 sequences, under 95% of them with a count of one. The ten largest clones add up to around 0.24% of the sample. Sequencing was performed on CD8+ T cells from PBMCs. These receptor sequences come from a human donor with multiple sclerosis.

This chain uses TRBV5-6 with TRBJ2-7; TRBD2 aligns across 7 bases. Germline CDR1 is SGHDT and CDR2 is YYEEEE. J lost 3 bases, V lost 5 bases, and 14 bases had no gene match. This CDR3 spans 16 amino acids. The CDR3 protein is CASRDRGSGTNYEQYF. CDR3 DNA: TGTGCCAGCAGAGACCGTGGTTCTGGGACTAACTACGAGCAGTACTTC.

This chain connects TRBV25-1 to TRBJ2-7; no definite D call. This CDR3 region has 16 residues. Germline assignment: CDR1 MGHDK and CDR2 SYGVNS. V lost 6 bases to trimming and J lost 3 bases, with 21 bases between them. This chain's CDR3 is CASSSYEEEWGYEQYF. The CDR3 DNA follows: TGTGCCAGCAGCAGCTATGAGGAAGAATGGGGCTACGAGCAGTACTTC.

The chain combines TRBV4-2 with TRBJ2-7; possibly TRBD2 for D (5 bases). Trimming cost V 0 bases and J 3 bases, with 15 bases left between them. The CDR3 length is 16 residues. Germline V gives CDR1 LGHNA, CDR2 YNFKEQ. CDR3 in DNA: TGTGCCAGCAGCCAAGATTGGTCGGGTCGGGGCTACGAGCAGTACTTC. Its translation is CASSQDWSGRGYEQYF.

The rearrangement links TRBV4-3 to TRBJ2-7; D possibly corresponds to TRBD1 (6 bases). Trimming took off 2 bases at V and 3 bases at J, with 14 bases between the two ends. The CDR3 loop spans 15 amino acids. Germline V gene sequence: CDR1 LGHNA, CDR2 YSLEER. The CDR3 nucleotides are TGCGCCAGCAGCCAAATTATCGGGGACAACTACGAGCAGTACTTC. It translates to CASSQIIGDNYEQYF.

The gene calls are TRBV7-9 and TRBJ2-7, with 7 bases lining up with TRBD2. The CDR3 length is 14 residues. Germline V CDR1 and CDR2: SEHNR, FQNEAQ (reference sequence). With V trimmed by 3 bases and J by 2 bases, 4 bases remained unmatched. The CDR3 bases are TGTGCCAGCAGCTTTCAAGGGAGGGCCTACGAGCAGTACTTC. It encodes CASSFQGRAYEQYF.

In its sample, this clonotype was seen a few times. The rearrangement links TRBV3-1 to TRBJ2-7, with D unclear. CDR1 is LGHDT and CDR2 is YNNKEL in the germline V gene (reference sequence). The V end lost 0 bases, the J end lost 6 bases, and 24 bases lay between the germline ends. The CDR3 contains 18 residues. CDR3 amino acids: CASSQDVQAMGSLVEQYF. CDR3 bases: TGTGCCAGCAGCCAAGATGTCCAAGCGATGGGTTCTCTGGTCGAGCAGTACTTC.

V usage is TRBV21-1 and J usage is TRBJ2-3; TRBD1 is the table's D call, not checked against the DNA. TRBV21-1 represents a pseudogene. The CDR3 covers 17 residues. The CDR3 DNA follows: TGTGCCAGCAGCAAAGAAGGTCGAACAGGAAGGGCAGATACGCAGTATTTT. Translation gives CASSKEGRTGRADTQYF.

The rearrangement uses TRBV7-8 and TRBJ2-3, with TRBD2 as a possible D gene (6 bases). Looked up from germline, CDR1 is SGHVS and CDR2 is FQNEAQ. This CDR3 has 15 amino acids. Trimming took off 4 bases at V and 4 bases at J, with 15 bases between the two ends. Written as DNA, the CDR3 is TGTGCCAGCAGCTGGGACGGCGGGACCTCAGATACGCAGTATTTT. This sequence encodes CASSWDGGTSDTQYF.

This sequence joins TRBV12-3 or TRBV12-4 and TRBJ2-1, with 7 bases lining up with TRBD2. V lost 5 bases to trimming and J lost 7 bases; unmatched junction nucleotides: 14. The CDR3 runs to 16 residues. Written as DNA, the CDR3 is TGTGCCAGCAGTCCCTGGGAGGGCGCCCCTGGGAATGAGCAGTTCTTC. Its protein product is CASSPWEGAPGNEQFF.

This sequence joins TRBV12-3 or TRBV12-4 and TRBJ1-1; D is uncertain. The CDR3 contains 11 residues. The V end lost 1 base, the J end lost 7 bases, and 4 bases lay between the germline ends. The CDR3 nucleotides read TGTGCCAGCAGTTTAGACGGTGAAGCTTTCTTT. Protein sequence: CASSLDGEAFF.

V and J are TRBV3-1 and TRBJ1-1, with a possible D match to TRBD1 (6 bases). Germline V gives CDR1 LGHDT, CDR2 YNNKEL (reference sequence). The CDR3 spans 14 residues. Trimming took off 8 bases at V and 4 bases at J, with 17 bases between the two ends. The CDR3 bases are TGTGCCAGCGCTTGGGGACAAGGCCGCACTGAAGCTTTCTTT. It codes for CASAWGQGRTEAFF. The whole variable domain, filled in from reference TRBV3-1 and TRBJ1-1, reads DTAVSQTPKYLVTQMGNDKSIKCEQNLGHDTMYWYKQDSKKFLKIMFSYNNKELIINETVPNRFSPKSPDKAHLNLHINSLELGDSAVYFCASAWGQGRTEAFFGQGTRLTVV.

The chain is built from TRBV12-3 or TRBV12-4 and TRBJ2-7; 7 nucleotides line up with TRBD2. The CDR3 is 14 residues long. V trimming: 4 bases; J trimming: 3 bases; junction bases outside the gene matches: 6. CDR3 amino acids: CASSYPQRGYEQYF. The CDR3 coding sequence is TGTGCCAGCAGTTACCCCCAGCGGGGCTACGAGCAGTACTTC.

The J gene is TRBJ1-1, the V gene TRBV6-6; 8 bases agree with TRBD1. V was clipped by 5 bases and J by 7 bases; unmatched bases: 12. The CDR3 covers 15 residues. From germline, CDR1 is MNHNY and CDR2 SVGAGI (reference sequence). CDR3 in amino acids: CASSPLDRGSNEAFF. The CDR3 DNA reads TGTGCCAGCAGTCCCCTAGACAGGGGTAGTAATGAAGCTTTCTTT.

V and J are TRBV5-1 and TRBJ2-1, with D unclear. Between the trimmed V and J ends, which lost 3 bases and 4 bases, there was a span of 11 bases. CDR1 and CDR2 (germline): SGHRS, YFSETQ. The length of the CDR3 is 14 residues. DNA of the CDR3: TGCGCCAGCAGCTGGGGATACACATACAATGAGCAGTTCTTC. It translates to CASSWGYTYNEQFF.

This chain joins TRBV6-1 and TRBJ1-1, with D possibly being TRBD1 (6 bases). There are 16 residues in the CDR3. Germline CDR1 and CDR2: MNHNS and SASEGT. V was clipped by 7 bases and J by 0 bases, with 18 bases between them. The CDR3 DNA follows: TGTGCCAGCACCCACACAGGGTGGAAAATGAACACTGAAGCTTTCTTT. Protein sequence: CASTHTGWKMNTEAFF.

This chain joins TRBV7-9 and TRBJ2-2; possible D gene TRBD1, 6 bases. V gave up 5 bases and J gave up 13 bases, with 11 bases separating them. The CDR3 covers 11 residues. From germline, CDR1 is SEHNR and CDR2 FQNEAQ (reference sequence). In DNA form, the CDR3 reads TGTGCCAGCAGCACAGGGCCCTGGCTGTTTTTT. This codes for CASSTGPWLFF.

About this clonotype itself: An end of the junction differs from the germline gene, which may be a read error. The chain is built from TRBV7-3 and TRBJ1-3; TRBD1 matches 8 bases. The CDR3 has 10 amino acids. Per the germline V gene, CDR1 is SGHTA and CDR2 is FQGTGA. CDR3 in amino acids: CASSFGTGGF. CDR3 sequence (DNA): TGTGCCAGCAGCTTTGGAACAGGGGGATTT.

Here the CDR3 reads CASRWGNTEAFF. Written as DNA, the CDR3 is TGTGCCAGCAGATGGGGGAACACTGAAGCTTTCTTT. This chain joins TRBV25-1 and TRBJ1-1; D gene unclear. V was pared by 6 bases and J by 1 base, with 6 bases between. The CDR3 length is 12 residues. Germline V lookup: CDR1 MGHDK, CDR2 SYGVNS.

The J gene is TRBJ2-1, the V gene TRBV9; no clear D. CDR3 size: 15 residues. Germline V gives CDR1 SGDLS, CDR2 YYNGEE. Trimming stripped 0 bases from V and 3 bases from J, with 10 bases between. For the CDR3, the DNA is TGTGCCAGCAGCGTAGGGGCAGCAATCTACAATGAGCAGTTCTTC. As protein: CASSVGAAIYNEQFF.